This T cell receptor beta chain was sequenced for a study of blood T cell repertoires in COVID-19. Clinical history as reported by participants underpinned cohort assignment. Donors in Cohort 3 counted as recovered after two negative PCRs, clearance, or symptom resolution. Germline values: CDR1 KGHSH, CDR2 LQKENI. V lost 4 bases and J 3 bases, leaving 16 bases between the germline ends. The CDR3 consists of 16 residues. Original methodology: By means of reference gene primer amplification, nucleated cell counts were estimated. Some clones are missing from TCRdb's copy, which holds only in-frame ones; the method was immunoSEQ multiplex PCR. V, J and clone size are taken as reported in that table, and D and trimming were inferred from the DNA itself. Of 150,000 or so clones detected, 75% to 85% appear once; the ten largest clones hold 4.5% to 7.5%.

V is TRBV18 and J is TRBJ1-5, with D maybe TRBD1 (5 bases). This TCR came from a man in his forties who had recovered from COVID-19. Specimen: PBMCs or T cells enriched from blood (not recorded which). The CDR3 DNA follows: TGTGCCAGCTCACTACAGGACACCACGCTCAATCAGCCCCAGCATTTT. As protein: CASSLQDTTLNQPQHF.